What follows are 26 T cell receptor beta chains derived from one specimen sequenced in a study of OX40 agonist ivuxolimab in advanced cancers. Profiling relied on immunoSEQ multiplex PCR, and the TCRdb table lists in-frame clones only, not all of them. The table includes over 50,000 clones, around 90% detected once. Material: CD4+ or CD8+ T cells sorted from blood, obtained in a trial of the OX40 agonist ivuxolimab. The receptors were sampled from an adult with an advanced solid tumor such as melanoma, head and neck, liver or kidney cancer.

CDR3 in amino acids: CASTNLAGSYNEQFF. As DNA, the CDR3 is TGCGCCAGCACCAATCTAGCGGGAAGCTACAATGAGCAGTTCTTC. The rearrangement joins TRBV5-1 to TRBJ2-1; 9 bases match TRBD2. Germline lookup yields CDR1 SGHRS and CDR2 YFSETQ. This CDR3 is built from 15 residues. V lost 6 bases, J lost 3 bases, and 7 bases stayed unmatched. Based on the CDR3 plus reference TRBV5-1 and TRBJ2-1, the full variable domain is KAGVTQTPRYLIKTRGQQVTLSCSPISGHRSVSWYQQTPGQGLQFLFEYFSETQRNKGNFPGRFSGRQFSNSRSEMNVSTLELGDSALYLCASTNLAGSYNEQFFGPGTRLTVL.

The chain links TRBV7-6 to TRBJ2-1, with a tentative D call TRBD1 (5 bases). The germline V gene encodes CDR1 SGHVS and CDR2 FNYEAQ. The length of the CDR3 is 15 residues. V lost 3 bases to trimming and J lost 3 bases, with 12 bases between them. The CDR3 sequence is CASSFGGASYNEQFF. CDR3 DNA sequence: TGTGCCAGCAGCTTCGGTGGGGCCAGCTACAATGAGCAGTTCTTC.

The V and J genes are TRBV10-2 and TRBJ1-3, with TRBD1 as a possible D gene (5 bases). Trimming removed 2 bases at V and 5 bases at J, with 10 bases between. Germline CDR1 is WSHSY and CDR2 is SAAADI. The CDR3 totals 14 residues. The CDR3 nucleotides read TGCGCCAGCAGTGAGCAGGGTGAGAGAAACACCATATATTTT. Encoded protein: CASSEQGERNTIYF.

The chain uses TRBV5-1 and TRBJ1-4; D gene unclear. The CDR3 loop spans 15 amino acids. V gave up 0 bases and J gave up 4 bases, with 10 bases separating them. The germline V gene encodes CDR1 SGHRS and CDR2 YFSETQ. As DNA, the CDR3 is TGCGCCAGCAGCTTGGCTGGCAGTAATAATGAAAAACTGTTTTTT. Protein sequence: CASSLAGSNNEKLFF.

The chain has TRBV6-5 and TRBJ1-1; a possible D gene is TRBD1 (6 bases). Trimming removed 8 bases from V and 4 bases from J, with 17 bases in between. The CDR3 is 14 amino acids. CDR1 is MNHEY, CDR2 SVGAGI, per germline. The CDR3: CASCPAGARTEAFF. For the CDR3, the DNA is TGTGCCAGCTGCCCGGCAGGGGCTCGCACTGAAGCTTTCTTT.

CDR3 in DNA: TGTGCCAGTAGGAAAGTTACTAACTATGGCTACACCTTC. It is translated as CASRKVTNYGYTF. This chain links TRBV19 with TRBJ1-2; D gene unclear. CDR1 LNHDA and CDR2 SQIVND come from the germline V gene (reference sequence). There are 13 residues in the CDR3. Trimming left V 6 bases short and J 0 bases short, with 8 bases between.

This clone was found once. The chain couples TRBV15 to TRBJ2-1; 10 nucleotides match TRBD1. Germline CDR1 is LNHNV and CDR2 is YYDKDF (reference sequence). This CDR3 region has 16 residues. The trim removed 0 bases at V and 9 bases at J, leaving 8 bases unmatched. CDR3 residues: CATSRETGTGVTEQFF. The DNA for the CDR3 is TGTGCCACCAGCAGAGAAACCGGGACAGGGGTGACTGAGCAGTTCTTC. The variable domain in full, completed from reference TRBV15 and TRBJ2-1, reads DAMVIQNPRYQVTQFGKPVTLSCSQTLNHNVMYWYQQKSSQAPKLLFHYYDKDFNNEADTPDNFQSRRPNTSFCFLDIRSPGLGDTAMYLCATSRETGTGVTEQFFGPGTRLTVL.

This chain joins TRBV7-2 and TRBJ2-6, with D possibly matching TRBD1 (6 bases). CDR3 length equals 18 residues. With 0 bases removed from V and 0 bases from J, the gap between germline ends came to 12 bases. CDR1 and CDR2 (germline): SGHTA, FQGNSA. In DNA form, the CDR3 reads TGTGCCAGCAGCTTAGCGCAGGGGCCCAACTCTGGGGCCAACGTCCTGACTTTC. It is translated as CASSLAQGPNSGANVLTF.

CDR3 loop: CASNYLTDYNEQFF. In DNA, the CDR3 is TGTGCCAGCAATTACCTGACGGATTACAATGAGCAGTTCTTC. The V call is TRBV6-1, the J call TRBJ2-1; the D is unclear. The CDR3 contains 14 residues. The V and J ends lost 7 bases and 4 bases respectively, with 14 bases between them. From germline, CDR1 is MNHNS and CDR2 SASEGT.

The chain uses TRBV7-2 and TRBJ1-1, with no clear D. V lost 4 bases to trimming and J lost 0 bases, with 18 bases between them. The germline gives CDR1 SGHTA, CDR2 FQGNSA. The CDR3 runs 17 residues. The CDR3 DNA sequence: TGTGCCAGCAGCTATCAACCTCTAACCGAGATGAACACTGAAGCTTTCTTT. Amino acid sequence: CASSYQPLTEMNTEAFF.

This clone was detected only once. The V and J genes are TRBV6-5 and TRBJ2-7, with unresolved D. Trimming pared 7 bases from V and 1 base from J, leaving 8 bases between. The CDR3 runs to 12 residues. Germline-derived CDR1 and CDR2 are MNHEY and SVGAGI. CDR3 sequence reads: CASKGNSYEQYF. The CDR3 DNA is TGTGCCAGCAAGGGCAATTCCTACGAGCAGTACTTC.

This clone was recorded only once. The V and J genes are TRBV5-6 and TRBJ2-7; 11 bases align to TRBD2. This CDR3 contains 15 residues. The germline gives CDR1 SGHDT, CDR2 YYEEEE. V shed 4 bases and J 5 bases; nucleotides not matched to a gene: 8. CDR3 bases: TGTGCCAGCAGCCTCGCCTCTAGCGGGAGGCACGAGCAGTACTTC. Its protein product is CASSLASSGRHEQYF.

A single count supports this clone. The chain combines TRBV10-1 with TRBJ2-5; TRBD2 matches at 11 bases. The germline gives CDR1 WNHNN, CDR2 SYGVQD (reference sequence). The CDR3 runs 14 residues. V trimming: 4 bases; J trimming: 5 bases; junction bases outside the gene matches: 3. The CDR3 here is CASSVGLAAETQYF. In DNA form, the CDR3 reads TGCGCCAGCAGTGTGGGACTAGCGGCGGAGACCCAGTACTTC.

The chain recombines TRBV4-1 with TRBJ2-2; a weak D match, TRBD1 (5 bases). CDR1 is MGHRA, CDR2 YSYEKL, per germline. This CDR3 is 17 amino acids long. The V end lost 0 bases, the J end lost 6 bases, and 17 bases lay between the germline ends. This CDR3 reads CASSQDIRQGKAGELFF. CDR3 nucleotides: TGCGCCAGCAGCCAAGATATTCGGCAGGGTAAAGCCGGGGAGCTGTTTTTT.

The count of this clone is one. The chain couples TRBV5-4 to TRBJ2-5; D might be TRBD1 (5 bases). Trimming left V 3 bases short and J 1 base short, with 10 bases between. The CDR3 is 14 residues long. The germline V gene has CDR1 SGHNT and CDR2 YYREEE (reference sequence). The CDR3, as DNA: TGTGCCAGCAGCTCGGACATACTCCAAGAGACCCAGTACTTC. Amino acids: CASSSDILQETQYF.

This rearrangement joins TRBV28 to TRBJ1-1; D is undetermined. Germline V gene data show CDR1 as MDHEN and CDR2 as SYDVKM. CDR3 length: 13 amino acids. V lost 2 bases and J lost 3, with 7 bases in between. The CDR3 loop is CASSLNRDTEAFF. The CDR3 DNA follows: TGTGCCAGCAGTTTAAATAGAGACACTGAAGCTTTCTTT.

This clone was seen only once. As DNA, the CDR3 is TGTGCCATCAGTGAAGGGGGCTCTGGGGCCAACGTCCTGACTTTC. This encodes CAISEGGSGANVLTF. V and J are TRBV10-3 and TRBJ2-6; maybe TRBD1 (6 bases). The germline gives CDR1 ENHRY, CDR2 SYGVKD. Deletions cut 3 bases from V and 0 bases from J, with 6 bases between. The length of the CDR3 is 15 residues.

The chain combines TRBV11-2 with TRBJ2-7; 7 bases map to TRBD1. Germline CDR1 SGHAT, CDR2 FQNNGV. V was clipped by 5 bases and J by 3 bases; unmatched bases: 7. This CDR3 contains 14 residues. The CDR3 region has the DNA TGTGCCAGCAGCCCGGTGGCAGGGGGCTACGAGCAGTACTTC. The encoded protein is CASSPVAGGYEQYF.

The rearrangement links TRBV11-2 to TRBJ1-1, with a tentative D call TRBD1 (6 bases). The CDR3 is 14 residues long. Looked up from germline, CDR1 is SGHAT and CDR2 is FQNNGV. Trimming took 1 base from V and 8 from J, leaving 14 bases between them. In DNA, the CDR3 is TGTGCCAGCAGCTTAGGGGACACTATACGGGAAGCTTTCTTT. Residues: CASSLGDTIREAFF.

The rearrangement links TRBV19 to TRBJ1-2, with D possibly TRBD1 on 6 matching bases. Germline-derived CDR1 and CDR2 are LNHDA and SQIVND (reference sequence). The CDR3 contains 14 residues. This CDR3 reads CAIVQGRHGYGYTF. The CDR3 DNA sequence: TGTGCTATAGTTCAGGGGAGACACGGCTATGGCTACACCTTC. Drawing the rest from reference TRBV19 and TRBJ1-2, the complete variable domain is DGGITQSPKYLFRKEGQNVTLSCEQNLNHDAMYWYRQDPGQGLRLIYYSQIVNDFQKGDIAEGYSVSREKKESFPLTVTSAQKNPTAFYLCAIVQGRHGYGYTFGSGTRLTVV.

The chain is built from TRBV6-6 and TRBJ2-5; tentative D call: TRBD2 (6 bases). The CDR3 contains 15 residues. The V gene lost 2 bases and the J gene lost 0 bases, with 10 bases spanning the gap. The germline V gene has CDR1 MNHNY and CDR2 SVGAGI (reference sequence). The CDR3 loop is CASSYQSGDQETQYF. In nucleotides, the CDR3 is TGTGCCAGCAGTTACCAGTCGGGGGACCAAGAGACCCAGTACTTC.

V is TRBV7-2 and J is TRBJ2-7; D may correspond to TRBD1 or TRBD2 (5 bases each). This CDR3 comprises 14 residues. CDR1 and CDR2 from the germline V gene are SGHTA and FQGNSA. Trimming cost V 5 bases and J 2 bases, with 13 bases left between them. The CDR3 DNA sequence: TGTGCCAGCAGCCTCGGGACGGAGCCCTACGAGCAGTACTTC. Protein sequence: CASSLGTEPYEQYF.

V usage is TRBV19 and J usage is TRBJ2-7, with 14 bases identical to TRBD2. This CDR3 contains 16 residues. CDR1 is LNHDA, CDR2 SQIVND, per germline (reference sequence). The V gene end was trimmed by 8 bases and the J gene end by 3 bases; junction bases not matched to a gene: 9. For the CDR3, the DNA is TGTGCCAGTGCTCCGGGACTAGCGGGAGCACGCTACGAGCAGTACTTC. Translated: CASAPGLAGARYEQYF.

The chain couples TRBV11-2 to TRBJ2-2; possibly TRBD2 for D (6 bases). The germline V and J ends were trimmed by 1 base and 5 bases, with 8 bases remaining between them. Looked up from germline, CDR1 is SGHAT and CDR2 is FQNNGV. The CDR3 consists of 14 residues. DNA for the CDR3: TGTGCCAGCAGCTTAGCTGGGGGGACCGGGGAGCTGTTTTTT. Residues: CASSLAGGTGELFF.

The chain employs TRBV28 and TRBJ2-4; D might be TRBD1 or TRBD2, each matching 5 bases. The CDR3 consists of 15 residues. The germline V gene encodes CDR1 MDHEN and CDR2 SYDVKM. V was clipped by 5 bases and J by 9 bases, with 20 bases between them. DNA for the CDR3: TGTGCCAGCAGTATCAATCGGATGGGGGTACGCATTCAGTACTTC. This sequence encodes CASSINRMGVRIQYF.

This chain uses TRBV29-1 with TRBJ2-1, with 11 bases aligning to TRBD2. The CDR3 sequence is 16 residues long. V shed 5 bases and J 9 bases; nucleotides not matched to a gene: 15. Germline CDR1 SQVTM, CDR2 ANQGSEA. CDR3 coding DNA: TGCAGCGTTCCCGAACTAGCGGGAGTGGCTGCCAGTGAGCAGTTCTTC. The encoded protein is CSVPELAGVAASEQFF.